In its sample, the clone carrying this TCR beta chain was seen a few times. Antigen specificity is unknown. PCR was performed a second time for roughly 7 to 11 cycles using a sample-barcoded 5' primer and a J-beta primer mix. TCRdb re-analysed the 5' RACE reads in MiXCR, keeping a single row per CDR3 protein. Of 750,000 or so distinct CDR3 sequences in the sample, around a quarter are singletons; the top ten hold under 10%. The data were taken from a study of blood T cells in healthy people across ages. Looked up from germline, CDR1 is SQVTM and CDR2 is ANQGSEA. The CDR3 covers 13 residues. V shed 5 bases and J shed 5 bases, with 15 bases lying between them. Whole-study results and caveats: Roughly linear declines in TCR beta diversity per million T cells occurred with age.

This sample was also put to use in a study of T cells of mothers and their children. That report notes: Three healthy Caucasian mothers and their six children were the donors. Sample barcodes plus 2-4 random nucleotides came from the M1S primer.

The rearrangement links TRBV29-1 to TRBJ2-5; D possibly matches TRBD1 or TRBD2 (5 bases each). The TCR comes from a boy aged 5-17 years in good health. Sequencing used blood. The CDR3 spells CSVILGARETQYF. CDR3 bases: TGCAGCGTTATCCTCGGGGCACGGGAGACCCAGTACTTC.